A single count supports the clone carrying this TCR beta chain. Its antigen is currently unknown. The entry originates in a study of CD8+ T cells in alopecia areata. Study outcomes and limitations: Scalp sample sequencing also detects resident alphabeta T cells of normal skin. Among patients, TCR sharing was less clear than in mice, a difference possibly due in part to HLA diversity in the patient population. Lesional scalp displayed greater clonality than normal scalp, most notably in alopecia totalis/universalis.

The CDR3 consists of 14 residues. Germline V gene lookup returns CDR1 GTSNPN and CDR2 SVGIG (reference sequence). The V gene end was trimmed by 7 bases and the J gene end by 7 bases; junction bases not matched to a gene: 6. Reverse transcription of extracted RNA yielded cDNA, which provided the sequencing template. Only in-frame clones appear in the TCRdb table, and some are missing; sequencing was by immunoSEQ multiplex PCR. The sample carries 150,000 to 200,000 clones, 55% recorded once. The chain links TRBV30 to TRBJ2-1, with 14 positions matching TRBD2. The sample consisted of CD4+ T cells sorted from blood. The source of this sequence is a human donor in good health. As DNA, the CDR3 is TGTGCCTCGCGACTAGCGGGAGGGTCGAATGAGCAGTTCTTC. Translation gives CASRLAGGSNEQFF. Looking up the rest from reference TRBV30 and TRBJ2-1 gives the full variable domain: SQTIHQWPATLVQPVGSPLSLECTVEGTSNPNLYWYRQAAGRGLQLLFYSVGIGQISSEVPQNLSASRPQDRQFILSSKKLLLSDSGFYLCASRLAGGSNEQFFGPGTRLTVL.